The rows below give T cell receptor beta chains drawn from one sample of a study of T cells after yellow fever vaccination. TCRdb independently ran MiXCR on the 5' RACE reads; one entry per CDR3 protein. Here the sample spans about 230,000 distinct CDR3 sequences, roughly 6.3% being singletons. The starting material was CD4+ T cells sorted from PBMCs, obtained on the day of the yellow fever booster vaccination. These receptors all come from a man aged 25 to 45 who received the YFV17D yellow fever vaccine. Each CDR3 is given with its conserved first and last residue. A D gene is named only where the DNA matches it firmly. Clone size is shown for a subset of rows, as once, few, many or a class of expanded clone.

length,V,J,size,D,CDR3,DNA
12,TRBV20-1,TRBJ2-2,many,NA,CSARPGVGELFF,TGCAGTGCTAGACCAGGGGTCGGGGAGCTGTTTTTT
15,TRBV15,TRBJ2-3,NA,NA,CATSRVPLAGDTQYF,TGTGCCACCAGCAGAGTACCCCTGGCGGGAGATACGCAGTATTTT
13,TRBV20-1,TRBJ2-1,NA,TRBD2,CSATRLAENEQFF,TGCAGTGCTACGAGACTAGCGGAAAATGAGCAGTTCTTC
15,TRBV6-5,TRBJ2-1,many,TRBD1,CASSQTGVLGYEQFF,TGTGCCAGCAGCCAAACAGGGGTTCTAGGTTATGAGCAGTTCTTC
14,TRBV10-3,TRBJ1-2,few,NA,CAISESPSVYGYTF,TGTGCCATCAGTGAGTCACCCAGCGTATATGGCTACACCTTC
18,TRBV11-2,TRBJ1-4,few,TRBD1,CASSLRGTGLATNEKLFF,TGTGCCAGCAGCTTACGTGGGACAGGGTTAGCAACTAATGAAAAACTGTTTTTT
11,TRBV5-4,TRBJ2-3,NA,NA,CASSDRTLQYF,TGTGCCAGCAGCGACCGGACTCTTCAGTATTTT
14,TRBV4-2,TRBJ2-2,NA,NA,CASSRGWPCGELFF,TGTGCCAGCAGCCGTGGGTGGCCGTGCGGGGAGCTGTTTTTT
16,TRBV20-1,TRBJ2-3,few,NA,CSASLRDSAQMDTQYF,TGCAGTGCTAGCCTCCGGGACTCCGCTCAGATGGATACGCAGTATTTT
13,TRBV6-1,TRBJ2-6,few,NA,CAISRSGANVLTF,TGTGCCATCTCAAGGTCTGGGGCCAACGTCCTGACTTTC
14,TRBV28,TRBJ1-2,many,NA,CASSLTGSRVGYTF,TGTGCCAGCAGCCTGACAGGCTCGAGGGTTGGCTACACCTTC
12,TRBV28,TRBJ2-1,NA,NA,CASTLKGGGQFF,TGTGCCAGCACTCTGAAGGGGGGAGGCCAGTTCTTC
15,TRBV20-1,TRBJ1-6,few,NA,CSAVGAGNVESPLHF,TGCAGTGCCGTAGGCGCGGGGAATGTTGAGTCACCCCTCCACTTT
15,TRBV7-8,TRBJ2-7,NA,TRBD2,CASSFLSGSVNEQYF,TGTGCCAGCAGCTTCTTGAGCGGGAGTGTAAACGAGCAGTACTTC
17,TRBV7-9,TRBJ2-1,many,TRBD2,CASSPHPLAGPQGEQFF,TGTGCCAGCAGCCCCCATCCTCTAGCGGGGCCCCAGGGGGAGCAGTTCTTC
15,TRBV5-1,TRBJ2-7,many,TRBD1,CASSLQGQGTSEQYF,TGCGCCAGCAGCTTGCAGGGACAGGGGACCTCCGAGCAGTACTTC
15,TRBV20-1,TRBJ2-1,many,NA,CSARVLSGSYNEQFF,TGCAGTGCTAGAGTACTCAGCGGCTCCTACAATGAGCAGTTCTTC
16,TRBV29-1,TRBJ1-1,NA,NA,CSVRLDKGWRNTEAFF,TGCAGCGTTCGACTTGACAAGGGCTGGCGAAACACTGAAGCTTTCTTT
15,TRBV20-1,TRBJ2-2,NA,NA,CSARMTGANTGELFF,TGCAGTGCTAGGATGACGGGAGCGAACACCGGGGAGCTGTTTTTT
14,TRBV29-1,TRBJ2-1,few,NA,CSVRGGTQASEQFF,TGCAGCGTGAGGGGGGGTACTCAGGCTTCTGAGCAGTTCTTC
14,TRBV19,TRBJ1-2,few,NA,CASISTGTSMGYTF,TGTGCCAGTATATCTACCGGGACGTCTATGGGCTACACCTTC
14,TRBV20-1,TRBJ2-7,NA,TRBD2,CSASGGASSYEQYF,TGCAGTGCTAGCGGGGGGGCGAGCTCCTACGAGCAGTACTTC
15,TRBV7-9,TRBJ2-5,few,TRBD1,CASSSLQGALETQYF,TGTGCCAGCAGCTCATTACAGGGGGCACTTGAGACCCAGTACTTC
18,TRBV27,TRBJ1-1,NA,TRBD1,CASSLSRWDSPGNTEAFF,TGTGCCAGCAGTTTATCGAGGTGGGACAGCCCAGGGAACACTGAAGCTTTCTTT
14,TRBV3-1,TRBJ2-3,NA,NA,CASSQRGTSDTQYF,TGTGCCAGCAGCCAAAGAGGGACCTCAGATACGCAGTATTTT
13,TRBV6-1,TRBJ2-4,few,NA,CASRGLDKNIQYF,TGTGCCAGCCGAGGATTGGACAAAAACATTCAGTACTTC
13,TRBV5-4,TRBJ2-7,many,NA,CASSDKGSYEQYF,TGTGCCAGCAGCGATAAGGGAAGCTACGAGCAGTACTTC
13,TRBV20-1,TRBJ2-3,many,NA,CSARSGQTDTQYF,TGCAGTGCTAGATCGGGTCAGACAGATACGCAGTATTTT
12,TRBV19,TRBJ1-2,few,NA,CASTDGYYGYTF,TGTGCCAGTACCGACGGATACTATGGCTACACCTTC
14,TRBV7-9,TRBJ2-7,many,TRBD1,CASSTGQGAYEQYF,TGTGCCAGCAGTACCGGACAGGGGGCCTACGAGCAGTACTTC
12,TRBV11-2,TRBJ2-2,many,NA,CASSSYERELFF,TGTGCCAGCAGCTCCTATGAGAGGGAGCTGTTTTTT
19,TRBV11-2,TRBJ2-6,NA,NA,CASSLVGLHYNSGANVLTF,TGTGCCAGCAGCTTAGTCGGGTTACACTATAACTCTGGGGCCAACGTCCTGACTTTC
15,TRBV6-4,TRBJ2-7,many,TRBD1,CASSDLGQGTYEQYF,TGTGCCAGCAGTGACCTGGGACAGGGAACCTACGAGCAGTACTTC
15,TRBV7-2,TRBJ2-5,many,TRBD2,CASSLRTSGQETQYF,TGTGCCAGCAGCTTAAGGACTAGCGGCCAAGAGACCCAGTACTTC
15,TRBV18,TRBJ2-3,NA,NA,CASRVGSTIPDTQYF,TGTGCCAGCCGGGTTGGATCAACCATCCCAGATACGCAGTATTTT
16,TRBV7-2,TRBJ2-3,NA,TRBD2,CVSSLSGLALTDTQYF,TGTGTCAGCAGCTTATCGGGACTAGCCCTTACAGATACGCAGTATTTT
15,TRBV20-1,TRBJ2-5,few,NA,CSARHPGLPQETQYF,TGCAGTGCTCGCCACCCCGGCCTACCTCAAGAGACCCAGTACTTC
18,TRBV5-5,TRBJ2-6,many,TRBD1,CASSLGRQGAGGANVLTF,TGTGCCAGCAGCTTGGGTCGACAGGGGGCTGGTGGGGCCAACGTCCTGACTTTC
12,TRBV20-1,TRBJ2-7,NA,NA,CSSWGPNYEQYF,TGCAGTTCATGGGGACCAAACTACGAGCAGTACTTC
15,TRBV11-2,TRBJ2-7,many,TRBD1,CASRHPGQGPDEQYF,TGTGCCAGCAGACATCCGGGACAGGGTCCAGACGAGCAGTACTTC
13,TRBV25-1,TRBJ2-7,NA,NA,CASSGQPPYEQYF,TGTGCCAGCAGTGGACAGCCACCCTACGAGCAGTACTTC
14,TRBV7-9,TRBJ2-7,many,NA,CASTFSRNGYEQYF,TGTGCCAGCACCTTTTCTCGAAACGGGTACGAGCAGTACTTC
18,TRBV6-5,TRBJ2-7,many,NA,CASSYSAGASGSTYEQYF,TGTGCCAGCAGTTACTCCGCAGGGGCTAGCGGTTCTACCTACGAGCAGTACTTC
18,TRBV3-1,TRBJ2-6,NA,NA,CASSQGPAYGMGANVLTF,TGTGCCAGCAGCCAAGGGCCGGCCTACGGGATGGGGGCCAACGTCCTGACTTTC
16,TRBV7-2,TRBJ2-7,NA,TRBD2,CASSTRASGRGYEQYF,TGTGCCAGCAGCACCCGAGCTAGCGGGAGGGGATACGAGCAGTACTTC
14,TRBV2,TRBJ2-7,many,NA,CATGRQENSYEQYF,TGTGCCACCGGTCGACAGGAGAATTCTTACGAGCAGTACTTC
11,TRBV28,TRBJ1-1,many,NA,CASSSGREAFF,TGTGCCAGCAGTTCCGGGCGAGAAGCTTTCTTT
15,TRBV11-2,TRBJ2-7,NA,TRBD2,CASSLGRGTSDEQYF,TGTGCCAGCAGCTTAGGGAGGGGGACTAGTGACGAGCAGTACTTC
15,TRBV7-2,TRBJ2-5,few,TRBD1,CASSFSGTGRETQYF,TGTGCCAGCAGCTTCTCCGGGACAGGCCGGGAGACCCAGTACTTC
15,TRBV5-6,TRBJ2-1,many,TRBD1,CASSWGRTGVNEQFF,TGTGCCAGCAGCTGGGGCCGGACAGGCGTGAATGAGCAGTTCTTC
18,TRBV9,TRBJ2-3,few,NA,CASSHTSGAGKSTDTQYF,TGTGCCAGCAGTCACACTTCGGGGGCCGGGAAGAGCACAGATACGCAGTATTTT
11,TRBV6-5,TRBJ1-4,NA,NA,CASRASGKLFF,TGTGCCAGCAGAGCGTCAGGGAAACTGTTTTTT
13,TRBV28,TRBJ1-5,many,NA,CATLGLTNQPQHF,TGTGCCACCTTGGGACTGACCAATCAGCCCCAGCATTTT
14,TRBV18,TRBJ2-7,few,TRBD2,CASSPLAGGYEQYF,TGTGCCAGCTCACCATTAGCGGGAGGCTACGAGCAGTACTTC
14,TRBV7-9,TRBJ1-4,few,NA,CASTNNGVNEKLFF,TGTGCCAGCACCAACAACGGGGTGAATGAAAAACTGTTTTTT